These T cell receptor beta chains were read from a single sample in a study of T-cell reconstitution after alpha-beta-depleted transplantation in children. TCRdb passed the PCR reads through MiXCR, listing each CDR3 protein once. Here the sample spans around 700,000 distinct CDR3 sequences, around 14% being singletons. This material consisted of PBMCs, taken before TCRalphabeta/CD19-depleted stem cell transplant. These receptors all come from a girl aged 2 to 9 with congenital amegakaryocytic thrombocytopenia, due to receive a stem cell transplant. CDR3s include the opening cysteine and the closing phenylalanine or tryptophan. Each record gives: J gene, V gene, clone size, D gene, CDR3 DNA, CDR3 protein. D genes are given only for firm matches. Clone size is stated in some rows and not others, as once, few, many or a class when expanded.

j_gene: TRBJ2-1; v_gene: TRBV5-1; abundance: many; d_gene: TRBD2; CDR3nt: TGCGCCAGTTCTGGACTAGCGGGGGCCGGTGAGCAGTTCTTC; CDR3aa: CASSGLAGAGEQFF
j_gene: TRBJ2-7; v_gene: TRBV12-3/TRBV12-4; abundance: many; d_gene: -; CDR3nt: TGTGCCAGCAGTCTCCGGATTTCTTACGAGCAGTACTTC; CDR3aa: CASSLRISYEQYF
j_gene: TRBJ2-2; v_gene: TRBV4-2; abundance: many; d_gene: -; CDR3nt: TGTGCCAGCAGCCAAGACACAGGGATAAACACCGGGGAGCTGTTTTTT; CDR3aa: CASSQDTGINTGELFF
j_gene: TRBJ1-1; v_gene: TRBV12-3/TRBV12-4; abundance: many; d_gene: -; CDR3nt: TGTGCCAGCAGTCCCCTCTCAGGCCCCACTGAAGCTTTCTTT; CDR3aa: CASSPLSGPTEAFF
j_gene: TRBJ2-7; v_gene: TRBV29-1; abundance: many; d_gene: TRBD1; CDR3nt: TGCAGCGCCTGGGGACAGGGGAATAGCGGGACCACCTACGAGCAGTACTTC; CDR3aa: CSAWGQGNSGTTYEQYF
j_gene: TRBJ2-7; v_gene: TRBV20-1; abundance: -; d_gene: TRBD2; CDR3nt: TGCAGTGCTAGTCTAGCGGATCCCTACGAGCAGTACTTC; CDR3aa: CSASLADPYEQYF
j_gene: TRBJ2-3; v_gene: TRBV10-3; abundance: many; d_gene: TRBD2; CDR3nt: TGTGCCATCAGTGAGGGCCTAGCGGACCGCACAGATACGCAGTATTTT; CDR3aa: CAISEGLADRTDTQYF
j_gene: TRBJ2-7; v_gene: TRBV20-1; abundance: many; d_gene: TRBD2; CDR3nt: TGCAGTGCTAGAGCACCGGCGGGAGCTCCCTACGAGCAGTACTTC; CDR3aa: CSARAPAGAPYEQYF
j_gene: TRBJ2-7; v_gene: TRBV6-1; abundance: few; d_gene: -; CDR3nt: TGTGCCAGCAGTGCGGGATTTAACTCCTACGAGCAGTACTTC; CDR3aa: CASSAGFNSYEQYF
j_gene: TRBJ2-1; v_gene: TRBV20-1; abundance: many; d_gene: TRBD2; CDR3nt: TGCAGTCCAGAGCGGGAGACCCACAATGAGCAGTTCTTC; CDR3aa: CSPERETHNEQFF
j_gene: TRBJ2-1; v_gene: TRBV5-1; abundance: many; d_gene: TRBD2; CDR3nt: TGCGCCAGCAGCTCCGGAAGTGTGGGACTAGGAGCAAATGAGCAGTTCTTC; CDR3aa: CASSSGSVGLGANEQFF
j_gene: TRBJ1-5; v_gene: TRBV2; abundance: few; d_gene: -; CDR3nt: TGTGCCAGCAGTGTTAACCTCGATGAAGAGGATAATCAGCCCCAGCATTTT; CDR3aa: CASSVNLDEEDNQPQHF
j_gene: TRBJ2-2; v_gene: TRBV10-3; abundance: -; d_gene: -; CDR3nt: TGTGCCATCAGGGGGGATCAGGGGAGCACCGGGGAGCTGTTTTTT; CDR3aa: CAIRGDQGSTGELFF
j_gene: TRBJ1-5; v_gene: TRBV12-3/TRBV12-4; abundance: few; d_gene: TRBD1; CDR3nt: TGTGCCAGCAGTCCATTCCCGGACAGGCTTCAGCCCCAGCATTTT; CDR3aa: CASSPFPDRLQPQHF
j_gene: TRBJ2-4; v_gene: TRBV15; abundance: -; d_gene: -; CDR3nt: TGTGCCACCCGGCTCGGGGCGAACGGCAAAAACATTCAGTACTTC; CDR3aa: CATRLGANGKNIQYF
j_gene: TRBJ2-2; v_gene: TRBV3-1; abundance: few; d_gene: -; CDR3nt: TGTGCCAGCAGCCAATGGGCCGGCGGGGAGCTGTTTTTT; CDR3aa: CASSQWAGGELFF
j_gene: TRBJ2-3; v_gene: TRBV11-2; abundance: -; d_gene: TRBD2; CDR3nt: TGTGCCAGCAGCCCATACGGGACTAGCGTTATTACAGATACGCAGTATTTT; CDR3aa: CASSPYGTSVITDTQYF
j_gene: TRBJ2-1; v_gene: TRBV12-5; abundance: many; d_gene: -; CDR3nt: TGTGCTAGTGGAAGAAAGGGGAGCTCCTACAATGAGCAGTTCTTC; CDR3aa: CASGRKGSSYNEQFF
j_gene: TRBJ2-7; v_gene: TRBV5-6; abundance: -; d_gene: TRBD1; CDR3nt: TGTGCCAGCGGGTCATACAGGGGCGAGCAGTACTTC; CDR3aa: CASGSYRGEQYF
j_gene: TRBJ2-1; v_gene: TRBV5-1; abundance: many; d_gene: TRBD2; CDR3nt: TGCGCCAGCAGCGGCGGACTAGCGGGAGGCAATTACAATGAGCAGTTCTTC; CDR3aa: CASSGGLAGGNYNEQFF
j_gene: TRBJ2-7; v_gene: TRBV7-9; abundance: many; d_gene: -; CDR3nt: TGTGCCAGCAGCGACCCCCGAGCACTAGGTCCCTACGAGCAGTACTTC; CDR3aa: CASSDPRALGPYEQYF
j_gene: TRBJ2-1; v_gene: TRBV20-1; abundance: -; d_gene: -; CDR3nt: TGCAGTGCTAGAGCCCGAACAGGGCCTTGGGAGCAGTTCTTC; CDR3aa: CSARARTGPWEQFF
j_gene: TRBJ2-7; v_gene: TRBV7-8; abundance: -; d_gene: TRBD2; CDR3nt: TGTGCCAGCAGCTTAGAATGGACTAGCGGTACACTAGACGAGCAGTACTTC; CDR3aa: CASSLEWTSGTLDEQYF
j_gene: TRBJ2-7; v_gene: TRBV28; abundance: -; d_gene: -; CDR3nt: TGTGCCGGATCCTCCCGGGACACTATTCGCGGGCAGTACTTC; CDR3aa: CAGSSRDTIRGQYF
j_gene: TRBJ1-2; v_gene: TRBV5-1; abundance: many; d_gene: -; CDR3nt: TGCGCCAGCAGCTCATTACAGGGCGGCTATGGCTACACCTTC; CDR3aa: CASSSLQGGYGYTF
j_gene: TRBJ2-7; v_gene: TRBV5-1; abundance: few; d_gene: -; CDR3nt: TGCGCCAGCAGCTTGAGGCTAGCGCCCACCTACGAGCAGTACTTC; CDR3aa: CASSLRLAPTYEQYF
j_gene: TRBJ2-7; v_gene: TRBV3-1; abundance: few; d_gene: TRBD2; CDR3nt: TGTGCCAGCAGCCAAGATCAGACTAGCGCGGTTTACGAGCAGTACTTC; CDR3aa: CASSQDQTSAVYEQYF
j_gene: TRBJ1-5; v_gene: TRBV5-1; abundance: -; d_gene: -; CDR3nt: TGCGCCAGCAGCTTGGCCGAGGGGCTCAGGAATCAGCCCCAGCATTTT; CDR3aa: CASSLAEGLRNQPQHF
j_gene: TRBJ2-1; v_gene: TRBV10-1; abundance: few; d_gene: -; CDR3nt: TGCGCCAGCAGTGAGTCAGCTTCCACCTACAATGAGCAGTTCTTC; CDR3aa: CASSESASTYNEQFF
j_gene: TRBJ2-2; v_gene: TRBV29-1; abundance: few; d_gene: -; CDR3nt: TGCACCGCGGGGACTGTGAACACCGGGGAGCTGTTTTTT; CDR3aa: CTAGTVNTGELFF
j_gene: TRBJ2-3; v_gene: TRBV5-1; abundance: -; d_gene: TRBD2; CDR3nt: TGCGCCAGCAGCCCCTCATTTGCGGGAGGGCCAGATACGCAGTATTTT; CDR3aa: CASSPSFAGGPDTQYF
j_gene: TRBJ2-2; v_gene: TRBV20-1; abundance: many; d_gene: TRBD2; CDR3nt: TGCAGTGCTAGGGCTAGCGGGAGGGGCGGGGAGCTGTTTTTT; CDR3aa: CSARASGRGGELFF